The present entry profiles one TCR beta chain with its context. V was shortened by 0 bases and J by 10 bases, with 10 bases between the two germline ends. This CDR3 comprises 11 residues. Germline CDR1 is GTSNPN and CDR2 is SVGIG (reference sequence). Authors' analysis steps: Reference gene primer amplification gave nucleated cell count estimates. The method was immunoSEQ multiplex PCR; TCRdb's version includes in-frame clones alone and lacks a portion of them. V, J and clone size are taken as reported in that table, and D and trimming were inferred from the DNA itself. This sample carries approximately 300,000 clones, about 83% of them seen once, and the ten largest clones take 1.6%. This sample was included in a study of blood T cell repertoires in COVID-19. Turning to the study itself: The United States, Italy and Spain supplied acute and convalescent COVID-19 samples. From T cells, B-cell-depleted T cells, or PBMCs came the material, which was cDNA or gDNA.

The receptor was derived from a woman aged 45-59 years with acute or convalescent COVID-19. The chain links TRBV30 to TRBJ2-7, with D unresolved. The sequenced material came from peripheral blood. CDR3 sequence reads: CAWSVSQKQYF. DNA for the CDR3: TGTGCCTGGAGTGTTTCGCAGAAACAGTACTTC.